One sample yielded the 8 T cell receptor beta chains listed below, sequenced in a study of cytomegalovirus exposure and HLA in healthy donors. The PCR had 60 Vbeta and 13 Jbeta primers. Sequenced by immunoSEQ multiplex PCR; TCRdb stores in-frame clones only, minus some. The table has more than 100,000 clones, 63% seen once. What was sequenced was PBMCs. The source is a man aged 35-49 years in good health and CMV-seropositive.

The chain joins TRBV13 to TRBJ2-5; the D gene is possibly TRBD1 (6 bases). Per the germline V gene, CDR1 is PRHDT and CDR2 is FYEKMQ (reference sequence). V lost 2 bases to trimming and J lost 7 bases, with 11 bases between them. The CDR3 sequence is 13 residues long. DNA for the CDR3: TGTGCCAGCAGCTTACAGGGGCCGGGGACCCAGTACTTC. It yields the protein CASSLQGPGTQYF.

This chain joins TRBV21-1 and TRBJ2-2; the D call in the table, TRBD2, was not verified against the DNA. TRBV21-1 is tagged as a pseudogene. The CDR3 has 15 residues. The CDR3 nucleotides are TGTGCCAGCAGCAAAGGCGGCGGAGACACCGGGGAGCTGTTTTTT. Translated, it gives CASSKGGGDTGELFF.

V is TRBV28 and J is TRBJ2-7; a weak D match, TRBD2 (6 bases). This CDR3 spans 14 amino acids. V was cut by 1 base and J by 0 bases, with 7 bases left in between. CDR1 and CDR2 (germline): MDHEN, SYDVKM. CDR3 protein: CASSLFGSSYEQYF. Here the CDR3 DNA reads TGTGCCAGCAGTTTATTCGGGAGCTCCTACGAGCAGTACTTC.

The rearrangement uses TRBV5-4 and TRBJ1-1, with 7 nucleotides matching TRBD1. The V gene end was trimmed by 4 bases and the J gene end by 6 bases; junction bases not matched to a gene: 9. This CDR3 has 14 amino acids. The germline gives CDR1 SGHNT, CDR2 YYREEE (reference sequence). The CDR3 coding sequence is TGTGCCAGCAGCACGTACAGGGGACCCTCTGAAGCTTTCTTT. It encodes CASSTYRGPSEAFF. Full variable domain (remainder filled in from reference TRBV5-4 and TRBJ1-1): ETGVTQSPTHLIKTRGQQVTLRCSSQSGHNTVSWYQQALGQGPQFIFQYYREEENGRGNFPPRFSGLQFPNYSSELNVNALELDDSALYLCASSTYRGPSEAFFGQGTRLTVV.

The chain links TRBV7-3 to TRBJ2-3, with 7 bases identical to TRBD2. With 1 base clipped from V and 9 bases from J, the junction kept 10 bases outside the gene matches. CDR3 length: 15 amino acids. In germline, CDR1 is SGHTA, CDR2 FQGTGA. The DNA for the CDR3 is TGTGCCAGCAGCTTAAATGGCGGGGGTGGGCGGACGCAGTATTTT. Its translation: CASSLNGGGGRTQYF. The full variable domain, rest sourced from reference TRBV7-3 and TRBJ2-3, is GAGVSQTPSNKVTEKGKYVELRCDPISGHTALYWYRQSLGQGPEFLIYFQGTGAADDSGLPNDRFFAVRPEGSVSTLKIQRTERGDSAVYLCASSLNGGGGRTQYFGPGTRLTVL.

This clone showed up just a few times. This CDR3 is CASSYSGRTPLHF. The CDR3 nucleotides read TGTGCCAGCAGTTACAGCGGCAGGACACCCCTCCACTTT. The chain recombines TRBV27 with TRBJ1-6; no clear D. The CDR3 runs 13 residues. The V gene's germline CDR1 is MNHEY and CDR2 SMNVEV (reference sequence). Trimming took off 4 bases at V and 11 bases at J, with 12 bases between the two ends.

The genes are TRBV5-4 and TRBJ2-2; 8 bases align to TRBD1. The CDR3 is 16 amino acids. CDR1 and CDR2 from the germline V gene are SGHNT and YYREEE (reference sequence). The V segment lost 5 bases and the J segment 0 bases; nucleotides outside the gene matches: 6. The CDR3 loop reads CASRDDRGTNTGELFF. The CDR3 DNA reads as TGTGCCAGCAGAGACGACAGGGGAACGAACACCGGGGAGCTGTTTTTT.

This clone was found a few times. One end of the junction varies from germline; a read error may be responsible. The gene calls are TRBV15 and TRBJ1-1; 8 nucleotides agree with TRBD1. Per the germline V gene, CDR1 is LNHNV and CDR2 is YYDKDF (reference sequence). This CDR3 has 15 residues. The CDR3 spells CATSRDQGTGLGLIF. CDR3 nucleotides: TGTGCCACCAGCAGAGATCAGGGGACAGGCCTGGGGCTTATCTTT.